The rows below give T cell receptor beta chains drawn from one sample of a study of Ad26.COV2.S vaccination and SARS-CoV-2 variants. Produced via immunoSEQ multiplex PCR; TCRdb's table is partial and in-frame only. This sample has about 250,000 clones; roughly 89% occur once, and the top ten carry approximately 3%. The source was peripheral blood, collected in a trial of Ad26.COV2.S vaccine versus placebo. All receptors derive from a person between 18 and 65 years old who received the Ad26.COV2.S COVID-19 vaccine or a placebo. Each CDR3 is given with its conserved first and last residue.

>TRBJ2-1|TRBV7-3
CASSLELAGDNEQFF
>TRBJ2-1|TRBV19
CASSIGGGSYNEQFF
>TRBJ2-2|TRBV5-5
CASSLSRTGVTGELFF
>TRBJ1-1|TRBV30
CARTGSGTEAFF
>TRBJ1-2|TRBV25-1
CATRQLNYGYTF
>TRBJ2-7|TRBV19
CASRESLAGLYEQYF
>TRBJ2-3|TRBV6-9
CASRPFSTDTQYF
>TRBJ2-5|TRBV2
CASGLRGGRKLETQYF
>TRBJ2-3|TRBV11-2
CASSHTDTQYF
>TRBJ2-5|TRBV5-6
CASTEDVSSGGETQYF
>TRBJ2-5|TRBV11-3
CASSLGVPDSSEETQYF
>TRBJ2-1|TRBV7-9
CASSLKLLFNEQFF